Shown below are 18 T cell receptor beta chains from a single sample sequenced in a study of CD8 T cells in Susac syndrome. cDNA came from roughly 0.53 to 1 ug RNA primed by random hexamers. Via MiXCR, TCRdb re-called the immunoSEQ multiplex PCR reads, giving one row per CDR3 protein. The sample lists around 150,000 distinct CDR3 sequences; approximately 95% were seen once. Sequencing input: CD8+ T cells from PBMCs. These receptors all come from a human donor with Susac syndrome.

The chain combines TRBV6-6 with TRBJ2-2; D is uncertain. V dropped 7 bases and J dropped 3 bases, with 9 bases sitting between them. Germline values: CDR1 MNHNY, CDR2 SVGAGI (reference sequence). This CDR3 contains 13 residues. The CDR3 coding sequence is TGTGCCAGCACCCAAACTTACACCGGGGAGCTGTTTTTT. Residues: CASTQTYTGELFF.

J is TRBJ2-3 and V is TRBV2; 7 nucleotides agree with TRBD2. In germline, CDR1 is SNHLY, CDR2 FYNNEI. With V trimmed by 6 bases and J by 6 bases, 15 bases remained unmatched. CDR3 size: 16 residues. The CDR3 sequence: CASSPKDAHGGDTQYF. The CDR3 region has the DNA TGTGCCAGCAGCCCCAAGGACGCCCACGGGGGGGATACGCAGTATTTT.

This rearrangement joins TRBV7-9 to TRBJ1-1, with 8 bases that match TRBD1. Losses at the gene ends were 0 bases for V and 5 bases for J; bases not matched to a gene: 8. The germline V gene encodes CDR1 SEHNR and CDR2 FQNEAQ (reference sequence). The CDR3 extends over 16 amino acids. The CDR3 DNA reads as TGTGCCAGCAGCTTAGCGTTGAGGACAGGGAAGACTGAAGCTTTCTTT. It specifies CASSLALRTGKTEAFF.

This chain uses TRBV20-1 with TRBJ1-2; no definite D call. Between the trimmed V and J ends, which lost 4 bases and 7 bases, there was a span of 16 bases. Germline CDR1 reads DFQATT; CDR2 reads SNEGSKA (reference sequence). CDR3 size: 13 residues. CDR3 sequence reads: CSAKTRMVPGYTF. CDR3 coding DNA: TGCAGTGCTAAAACCCGAATGGTACCTGGCTACACCTTC.

The chain combines TRBV19 with TRBJ1-1, with 7 positions matching TRBD1. This CDR3 is 15 amino acids long. The V gene's germline CDR1 is LNHDA and CDR2 SQIVND (reference sequence). The trim removed 5 bases at V and 3 bases at J, leaving 9 bases unmatched. CDR3 loop: CASSSTGDPDTEAFF. The CDR3 bases are TGTGCCAGTAGTTCTACAGGGGATCCGGACACTGAAGCTTTCTTT.

The chain links TRBV9 to TRBJ2-3; tentative D call: TRBD2 (5 bases). Germline-derived CDR1 and CDR2 are SGDLS and YYNGEE. Trimming pared 0 bases from V and 5 bases from J, leaving 7 bases between. The CDR3 contains 13 residues. CDR3 protein: CASSVDGEDTQYF. CDR3 coding DNA: TGTGCCAGCAGCGTAGACGGGGAAGATACGCAGTATTTT.

The chain joins TRBV15 to TRBJ2-1; D gene ambiguous. V was shortened by 3 bases and J by 9 bases, with 9 bases between the two germline ends. In germline, CDR1 is LNHNV, CDR2 YYDKDF (reference sequence). This CDR3 comprises 12 residues. CDR3 amino acids: CATSSGPTEQFF. DNA for the CDR3: TGTGCCACCAGCAGCGGACCTACTGAGCAGTTCTTC. Looking up the rest from reference TRBV15 and TRBJ2-1 gives the full variable domain: DAMVIQNPRYQVTQFGKPVTLSCSQTLNHNVMYWYQQKSSQAPKLLFHYYDKDFNNEADTPDNFQSRRPNTSFCFLDIRSPGLGDTAMYLCATSSGPTEQFFGPGTRLTVL.

The chain uses TRBV5-1 and TRBJ1-1; the D gene is possibly TRBD1 (5 bases). With 5 bases removed from V and 8 bases from J, the gap between germline ends came to 19 bases. The CDR3 runs 14 residues. From germline, CDR1 is SGHRS and CDR2 YFSETQ. The CDR3 region has the DNA TGCGCCAGCAGTTCGGTAAGGGGCCACGTAGAAGCTTTCTTT. This sequence encodes CASSSVRGHVEAFF. The variable domain in full, completed from reference TRBV5-1 and TRBJ1-1, reads KAGVTQTPRYLIKTRGQQVTLSCSPISGHRSVSWYQQTPGQGLQFLFEYFSETQRNKGNFPGRFSGRQFSNSRSEMNVSTLELGDSALYLCASSSVRGHVEAFFGQGTRLTVV.

The chain recombines TRBV6-6 with TRBJ2-2; 11 bases map to TRBD2. Trimming removed 4 bases from V and 7 bases from J; junction bases left unmatched: 5. This CDR3 region has 15 residues. CDR1 is MNHNY and CDR2 is SVGAGI in the germline V gene (reference sequence). The CDR3 loop reads CASSFSGGDGGELFF. CDR3 in DNA: TGTGCCAGCAGTTTTAGCGGGGGGGACGGCGGGGAGCTGTTTTTT.

V gene TRBV6-1 combines with J gene TRBJ2-7, with a possible D match to TRBD1 (6 bases). Trimming removed 6 bases from V and 3 bases from J, with 9 bases in between. The length of the CDR3 is 12 residues. CDR1 and CDR2 from the germline V gene are MNHNS and SASEGT. The CDR3 region is CASRDSHYEQYF. In DNA form, the CDR3 reads TGTGCCAGCAGGGACAGCCACTACGAGCAGTACTTC.

The rearrangement joins TRBV12-3 or TRBV12-4 to TRBJ1-1, with D possibly being TRBD1 (5 bases). The CDR3 contains 14 residues. V was cut by 5 bases and J by 3 bases, with 13 bases left in between. The CDR3 protein is CASSETLGDTEAFF. The CDR3 DNA sequence: TGTGCCAGCAGTGAGACCCTAGGGGACACTGAAGCTTTCTTT.

The chain carries TRBV9 and TRBJ2-1, with 10 bases lining up with TRBD2. V shed 0 bases and J 6 bases; nucleotides not matched to a gene: 3. This CDR3 is built from 15 residues. Germline CDR1 SGDLS, CDR2 YYNGEE. CDR3 bases: TGTGCCAGCAGCGTAGCACTAGCGGGAACCAATGAGCAGTTCTTC. It specifies CASSVALAGTNEQFF.

The genes are TRBV20-1 and TRBJ2-7; the match to TRBD2 covers 8 bases. Trimming removed 7 bases from V and 3 bases from J; junction bases left unmatched: 8. The CDR3 spans 13 residues. Germline lookup yields CDR1 DFQATT and CDR2 SNEGSKA (reference sequence). The CDR3 DNA reads as TGCAGTGGGGCTACCGGGACTAGCTACGAGCAGTACTTC. As protein: CSGATGTSYEQYF.

The chain couples TRBV18 to TRBJ2-6, with TRBD1 identical over 9 bases. J gave up 0 bases and V 3 bases, and 6 bases lay outside the gene matches. In germline, CDR1 is KGHSH, CDR2 LQKENI. CDR3 length: 18 residues. The CDR3 spells CASSPRRDRVSGANVLTF. CDR3 sequence (DNA): TGTGCCAGCTCACCTCGCCGGGACAGGGTCTCTGGGGCCAACGTCCTGACTTTC.

This chain uses TRBV27 with TRBJ1-2; D might be TRBD1 (6 bases). The CDR3 is 15 amino acids. V was pared by 0 bases and J by 3 bases, with 11 bases between. Germline CDR1 and CDR2: MNHEY and SMNVEV (reference sequence). In nucleotides, the CDR3 is TGTGCCAGCAGTTTATCGCCAGGGGAAGACTATGGCTACACCTTC. Its protein is CASSLSPGEDYGYTF.

The rearrangement links TRBV6-5 to TRBJ2-7; TRBD1 aligns across 8 bases. From germline, CDR1 is MNHEY and CDR2 SVGAGI. This CDR3 spans 13 amino acids. V was pared by 5 bases and J by 2 bases, with 2 bases of the junction left unmatched. The DNA for the CDR3 is TGTGCCAGCAGTCCGACAGGGGCCTACGAGCAGTACTTC. Amino acid sequence: CASSPTGAYEQYF.

This sequence joins TRBV28 and TRBJ2-3; 14 nucleotides align to TRBD2. Per germline, CDR1 MDHEN and CDR2 SYDVKM. The length of the CDR3 is 15 residues. V shed 10 bases, J shed 8 bases, and the junction held 11 bases outside the gene matches. The CDR3 DNA follows: TGTGCCAACTCTCCGGGACTAGCGGGAGAGCGTACGCAGTATTTT. Amino acid sequence: CANSPGLAGERTQYF.

The chain combines TRBV6-5 with TRBJ2-7; the match to TRBD1 covers 8 bases. CDR1 MNHEY and CDR2 SVGAGI come from the germline V gene. This CDR3 has 14 residues. V dropped 1 base and J dropped 3; count of bases not matched to a gene: 2. The CDR3 spells CASSYLGQGYEQYF. In DNA, the CDR3 is TGTGCCAGCAGTTACTTAGGACAGGGCTACGAGCAGTACTTC.